The next 11 T cell receptor beta chains were all read from a single sample in a study of cytomegalovirus exposure and HLA in healthy donors. 13 Jbeta primers and 60 Vbeta primers were used for the PCR. Assay: immunoSEQ multiplex PCR; the TCRdb copy retains only in-frame clones and omits some. The listing contains 70,000 or so clones. Sequenced sample: PBMCs. All receptors come from a boy aged 5-17 years in good health and CMV-seronegative.

The chain is built from TRBV30 and TRBJ1-1; D is perhaps TRBD1 (5 bases). The CDR3 consists of 13 residues. Looked up from germline, CDR1 is GTSNPN and CDR2 is SVGIG (reference sequence). Trimming cost V 2 bases and J 4 bases, with 11 bases left between them. The CDR3 DNA follows: TGTGCCTGGAGTCCAGGGAGGGGCACTGAAGCTTTCTTT. It encodes CAWSPGRGTEAFF.

This chain's CDR3 is CAWSVRGVGAAASYTF. In DNA, the CDR3 is TGTGCCTGGAGTGTACGAGGGGTGGGGGCTGCGGCGTCCTACACCTTC. V usage is TRBV30 and J usage is TRBJ1-2; a possible D gene is TRBD1 (6 bases). The CDR3 loop spans 16 amino acids. Germline CDR1 is GTSNPN and CDR2 is SVGIG (reference sequence). Trimming shortened V by 0 bases and J by 10 bases, and 24 bases separated the two germline ends.

J is TRBJ1-3 and V is TRBV7-9, with 9 bases fitting TRBD1. The CDR3 loop spans 16 amino acids. Germline CDR1 is SEHNR and CDR2 is FQNEAQ (reference sequence). V was clipped by 2 bases and J by 4 bases; unmatched bases: 6. The CDR3 is CASSLWDRVDGNTIYF. DNA of the CDR3: TGTGCCAGCAGCTTATGGGACAGGGTGGACGGAAACACCATATATTTT.

The gene calls are TRBV6-1 and TRBJ2-1; possible D gene TRBD2, 6 bases. CDR3 length equals 15 residues. In germline, CDR1 is MNHNS, CDR2 SASEGT. V was cut by 3 bases and J by 3 bases, with 12 bases left in between. Here the CDR3 reads CASSDGGEIYNEQFF. In nucleotides, the CDR3 is TGTGCCAGCAGTGACGGCGGGGAGATCTACAATGAGCAGTTCTTC.

V gene TRBV13 combines with J gene TRBJ1-2; D possibly corresponds to TRBD1 (6 bases). The CDR3 is 17 residues long. Germline V CDR1 and CDR2: PRHDT, FYEKMQ (reference sequence). V was shortened by 4 bases and J by 4 bases, with 22 bases between the two germline ends. CDR3 region: CASSSGRGHREGYGYTF. CDR3 coding DNA: TGTGCCAGCAGCTCCGGCAGGGGCCACCGGGAGGGCTATGGCTACACCTTC.

This rearrangement joins TRBV6-5 to TRBJ1-1, with D perhaps TRBD1 (5 bases). The CDR3 spans 13 residues. CDR1 and CDR2 from the germline V gene are MNHEY and SVGAGI. Trimming removed 10 bases from V and 5 bases from J, with 17 bases in between. The CDR3 region has the DNA TGTGCCACAGCGCGCAGGGAAGGAACTGAAGCTTTCTTT. This encodes CATARREGTEAFF.

This rearrangement joins TRBV15 to TRBJ1-1; no clear D gene. The V and J ends lost 1 base and 4 bases respectively, with 13 bases between them. Germline CDR1 is LNHNV and CDR2 is YYDKDF (reference sequence). There are 15 residues in the CDR3. The CDR3 DNA follows: TGTGCCACCAGCAGAGTTGCGGGATTCGGCACTGAAGCTTTCTTT. It encodes CATSRVAGFGTEAFF. The entire variable domain, with the rest obtained from reference TRBV15 and TRBJ1-1, is as follows: DAMVIQNPRYQVTQFGKPVTLSCSQTLNHNVMYWYQQKSSQAPKLLFHYYDKDFNNEADTPDNFQSRRPNTSFCFLDIRSPGLGDTAMYLCATSRVAGFGTEAFFGQGTRLTVV.

The V gene is TRBV29-1, the J gene TRBJ2-3; 8 positions agree with TRBD2. The CDR3 loop spans 13 amino acids. The germline V gene has CDR1 SQVTM and CDR2 ANQGSEA. Germline trimming cut 3 bases from V and 1 base from J; bases unmatched to any gene: 0. The CDR3 nucleotides read TGCAGCGTTGAGACTAGCGGCACAGATACGCAGTATTTT. It is translated as CSVETSGTDTQYF.

Written as DNA, the CDR3 is TGCGCCAGCAGCGCGGGACTAGCGGGGGGGCCAGGGGACGAGCAGTACTTC. Its translation is CASSAGLAGGPGDEQYF. The rearrangement uses TRBV5-1 and TRBJ2-7; 16 nucleotides agree with TRBD2. V lost 4 bases and J lost 5; bases outside the gene matches: 9. CDR1 is SGHRS and CDR2 is YFSETQ in the germline V gene. The CDR3 has 17 amino acids.

V is TRBV5-1 and J is TRBJ1-2, with D possibly TRBD1 on 6 matching bases. Germline loops: CDR1 SGHRS, CDR2 YFSETQ. The CDR3 runs 12 residues. V gave up 5 bases and J gave up 6 bases, with 11 bases separating them. The CDR3 is CASRTGPDGYTF. CDR3 sequence (DNA): TGCGCCAGCAGAACAGGGCCCGATGGCTACACCTTC.

J is TRBJ1-1 and V is TRBV19; D gene ambiguous. V was clipped by 9 bases and J by 1 base, with 9 bases between them. Germline V lookup: CDR1 LNHDA, CDR2 SQIVND (reference sequence). CDR3 length: 12 residues. The CDR3 loop is CASARGNTEAFF. CDR3 bases: TGTGCCAGCGCCCGGGGGAACACTGAAGCTTTCTTT.